This TCR beta chain was sequenced in a study of T cells in Graves' hyperthyroidism and ophthalmopathy. About this clonotype itself: Its target is unknown.

RNA transcripts provided the source from which TCR beta CDR3 regions were amplified. TCR CDR3 underwent first-round RT-PCR with the HTBI primer set. TCRdb used MiXCR to reprocess the multiplex PCR reads, holding one entry per CDR3 protein. In the table there are fewer than 350,000 distinct CDR3 sequences, roughly 13% of which are singletons. The V gene's germline CDR1 is SQVTM and CDR2 ANQGSEA. V dropped 8 bases and J dropped 0 bases, with 14 bases sitting between them. The CDR3 covers 13 residues. Study observations and caveats: Model predictions of ophthalmopathy came a median approximately seven months before onset. Researchers found most expanded thyroid clonotypes above 0.001 in blood as well. Through a model of 13 V-J features, ophthalmopathy was separated from stable hyperthyroidism.

If no ophthalmopathy progression occurred within 18 months, Graves' hyperthyroidism was stable. The specimen was blood. The sequence was collected from a woman aged 40 to 55 with Graves' hyperthyroidism. The gene calls are TRBV29-1 and TRBJ2-7, with D possibly being TRBD1 (6 bases). CDR3 sequence (DNA): TGCAGCTCATACTTACAGGGCTCCTACGAGCAGTACTTC. Amino acids: CSSYLQGSYEQYF.